A single sample is the source of the 2 T cell receptor beta chains below, sequenced in a study of T cells in Graves' hyperthyroidism and ophthalmopathy. Amplified regions were TCR beta CDR3 sequences from RNA transcripts. Using the HTBI primer set, a first-round RT-PCR was run on the TCR CDR3. TCRdb re-called the multiplex PCR reads with MiXCR, one entry per CDR3 protein. The data hold fewer than 350,000 distinct CDR3 sequences, with over 15% observed a single time. Material: blood. The receptors come from a woman aged 40 to 50 with Graves' ophthalmopathy.

This clonotype was detected ten times or more. The rearrangement joins TRBV30 to TRBJ1-2, with D unclear. V lost 0 bases and J lost 5, with 10 bases in between. The germline gives CDR1 GTSNPN, CDR2 SVGIG (reference sequence). The CDR3 sequence is 13 residues long. The CDR3 sequence: CAWSVLEAYGYTF. The CDR3 DNA reads as TGTGCCTGGAGTGTACTAGAAGCTTATGGCTACACCTTC.

This clonotype has ten or more counts. V and J are TRBV7-9 and TRBJ1-2; D uncertain. Looked up from germline, CDR1 is SEHNR and CDR2 is FQNEAQ (reference sequence). This CDR3 comprises 15 residues. V lost 0 bases to trimming and J lost 5 bases, with 13 bases between them. DNA for the CDR3: TGTGCCAGCAGCTTAGCGCTTACCGCGTATTATGGCTACACCTTC. This sequence encodes CASSLALTAYYGYTF.